This TCR beta chain is drawn from a study of blood T cell repertoires in COVID-19. Study-wide background: COVID-19 samples collected from the United States, Italy and Spain covered acute and convalescent phases. From T cells, B-cell-depleted T cells, or PBMCs came the material, which was cDNA or gDNA.

The CDR3 is made up of 13 amino acids. Between the trimmed V and J ends, which lost 8 bases and 4 bases, there was a span of 14 bases. The germline CDR1 and CDR2 sequences are MNHNY and SVGAGI (reference sequence). Under the authors' procedure: Estimation of nucleated cell counts relied on the amplification of reference gene primers. Here immunoSEQ multiplex PCR was the method, and the copy in TCRdb shows in-frame clones only, minus some. V, J and clone size derive from that table, while D and trimming were established from the DNA sequence. This table holds about 130,000 clones, about 85% found once.

The sample taken for sequencing was peripheral blood. This TCR was sampled from an older man with acute or convalescent COVID-19. This chain uses TRBV6-6 with TRBJ1-1; weak D call: TRBD1 (5 bases). The CDR3 loop reads CASRRVRGTEAFF. As DNA, the CDR3 is TGTGCCAGCCGACGAGTAAGGGGCACTGAAGCTTTCTTT.